This T cell receptor beta chain was sequenced during a study of CD8+ T cells in alopecia areata. Following RNA extraction, reverse transcription yielded cDNA that acted as the sequencing template. Some clones are missing from TCRdb's copy, which holds only in-frame ones; the method was immunoSEQ multiplex PCR. Found here are fewer than 350,000 clones, 58% of them singletons; the top ten hold 1.8%. V lost 2 bases and J 4 bases, leaving 12 bases between the germline ends. The CDR3 has 14 amino acids. The germline V gene encodes CDR1 GTSNPN and CDR2 SVGIG (reference sequence). Overall study results and limits: Sequencing of scalp samples also includes resident alphabeta T cells from normal skin.

This clone was found once. Its antigen is not identified. Treatment denoted: oral pan-JAK inhibitor, 5-10 mg twice daily. Alopecia areata patients had lesional scalp punch biopsies and peripheral blood taken from them. The TCR originated in a human donor with alopecia areata. Sequenced material: CD4+ T cells sorted from blood, taken at week 24, from a patient treated with tofacitinib. This chain joins TRBV30 and TRBJ1-5; TRBD1 is a possible D gene (5 bases). CDR3 nucleotide sequence: TGTGCCTGGAGTCAGGCAGGGCTAAATCAGCCCCAGCATTTT. Amino acids: CAWSQAGLNQPQHF.